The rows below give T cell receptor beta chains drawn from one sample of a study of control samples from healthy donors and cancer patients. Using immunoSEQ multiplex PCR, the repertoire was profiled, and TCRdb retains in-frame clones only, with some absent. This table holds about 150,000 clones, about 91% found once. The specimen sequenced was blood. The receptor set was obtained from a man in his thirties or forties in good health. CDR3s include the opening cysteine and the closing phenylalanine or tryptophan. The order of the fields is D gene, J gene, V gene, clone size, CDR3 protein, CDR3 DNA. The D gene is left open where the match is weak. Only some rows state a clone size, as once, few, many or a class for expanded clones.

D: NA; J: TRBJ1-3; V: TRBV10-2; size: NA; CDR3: CASSEGTSGNTIYF; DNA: TGCGCCAGCAGCGAGGGTACCTCTGGAAACACCATATATTTT
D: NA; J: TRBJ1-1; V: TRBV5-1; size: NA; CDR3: CASSPDYTEAFF; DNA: TGCGCCAGCAGCCCGGACTACACTGAAGCTTTCTTT
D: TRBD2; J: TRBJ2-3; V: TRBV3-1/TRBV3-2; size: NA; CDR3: CASSQGTSGADTQYF; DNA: TGTGCCAGCAGCCAAGGGACTAGCGGGGCAGATACGCAGTATTTT
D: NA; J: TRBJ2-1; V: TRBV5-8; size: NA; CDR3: CASSLGDSYNEQFF; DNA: TGTGCCAGCAGCTTGGGGGACTCCTACAATGAGCAGTTCTTC
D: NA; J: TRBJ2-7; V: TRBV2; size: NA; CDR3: CASSVGILYEQYF; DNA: TGTGCCAGCAGTGTGGGTATCCTCTACGAGCAGTACTTC
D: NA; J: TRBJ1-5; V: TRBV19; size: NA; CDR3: CASSPPQDYSNQPQHF; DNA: TGTGCCAGTAGTCCCCCACAGGACTATAGCAATCAGCCCCAGCATTTT
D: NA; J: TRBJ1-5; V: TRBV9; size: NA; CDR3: CASISSEGKNQPQHF; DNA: TGTGCCAGCATCTCATCCGAGGGGAAGAATCAGCCCCAGCATTTT
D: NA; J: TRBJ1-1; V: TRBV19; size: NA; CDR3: CASRGNRKRAFF; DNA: TGTGCCAGTAGGGGGAATCGTAAGCGGGCTTTCTTT
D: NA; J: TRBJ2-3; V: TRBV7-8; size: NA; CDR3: CASSLVFTDTQYF; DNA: TGTGCCAGCAGCTTAGTATTCACAGATACGCAGTATTTT
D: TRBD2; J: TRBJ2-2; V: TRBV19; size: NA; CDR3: CASSPTSGGAPGELFF; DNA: TGTGCCAGTAGTCCTACTAGCGGGGGGGCTCCCGGGGAGCTGTTTTTT
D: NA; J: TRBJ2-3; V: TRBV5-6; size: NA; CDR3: CASSLRSRTDTQYF; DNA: TGTGCCAGCAGCCTGAGATCCCGCACAGATACGCAGTATTTT
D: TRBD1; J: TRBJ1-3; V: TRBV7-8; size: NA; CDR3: CASSLGTGENTIYF; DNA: TGTGCCAGCAGCCTCGGGACAGGCGAAAACACCATATATTTT
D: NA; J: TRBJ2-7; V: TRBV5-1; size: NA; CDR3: CASSLGGGQYF; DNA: TGCGCCAGCAGCTTAGGAGGAGGGCAGTACTTC
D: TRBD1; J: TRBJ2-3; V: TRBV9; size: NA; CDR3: CASSATGGRTDTQYF; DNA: TGTGCCAGCAGTGCGACAGGGGGCCGGACAGATACGCAGTATTTT
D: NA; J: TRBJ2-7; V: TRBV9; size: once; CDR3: CASSVRTDSYEQYF; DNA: TGTGCCAGCAGCGTGAGGACAGACTCCTACGAGCAGTACTTC
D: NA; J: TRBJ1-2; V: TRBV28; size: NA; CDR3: CASSLLDNYGYTF; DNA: TGTGCCAGCAGTTTACTGGATAACTATGGCTACACCTTC
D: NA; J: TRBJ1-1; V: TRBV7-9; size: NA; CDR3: CASSLQNTEAFF; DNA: TGTGCCAGCAGCTTACAGAACACTGAAGCTTTCTTT
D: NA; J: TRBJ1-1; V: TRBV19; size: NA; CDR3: CASRLMGGNTEAFF; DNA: TGTGCCAGTCGCCTTATGGGCGGGAACACTGAAGCTTTCTTT
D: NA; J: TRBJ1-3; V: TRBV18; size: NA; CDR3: CASSPRRDGNTIYF; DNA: TGTGCCAGCTCACCACGGCGGGATGGAAACACCATATATTTT
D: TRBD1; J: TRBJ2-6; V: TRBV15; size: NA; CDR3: CATSSTGEKLPGANVLTF; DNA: TGTGCCACCAGCAGTACAGGGGAAAAACTCCCTGGGGCCAACGTCCTGACTTTC
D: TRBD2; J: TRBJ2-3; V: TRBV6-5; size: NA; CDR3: CASPDREGADTQYF; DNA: TGTGCCAGCCCTGATCGGGAGGGCGCAGATACGCAGTATTTT
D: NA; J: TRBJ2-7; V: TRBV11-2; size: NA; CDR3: CASSNLDRPYEQYF; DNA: TGTGCCAGCAGCAACCTGGACAGACCATACGAGCAGTACTTC
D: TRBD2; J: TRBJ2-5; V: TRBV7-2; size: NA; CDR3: CASSPRLAFGETQYF; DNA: TGTGCCAGCAGCCCGAGACTAGCGTTTGGAGAGACCCAGTACTTC
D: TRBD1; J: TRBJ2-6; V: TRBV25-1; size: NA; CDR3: CASSESDRGWANVLTF; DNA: TGTGCCAGCAGTGAATCGGACAGGGGATGGGCCAACGTCCTGACTTTC
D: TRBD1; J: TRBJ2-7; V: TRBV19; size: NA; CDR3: CASSPGQGNNRGEQYF; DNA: TGTGCCAGTAGCCCGGGACAGGGGAACAATCGAGGCGAGCAGTACTTC
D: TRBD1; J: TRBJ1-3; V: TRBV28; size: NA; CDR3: CASSALGQGALAGNTIYF; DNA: TGTGCCAGCAGCGCCCTCGGACAGGGGGCCCTCGCTGGAAACACCATATATTTT
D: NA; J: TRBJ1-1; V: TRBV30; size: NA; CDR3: CAWSVQGQWNTEAFF; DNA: TGTGCCTGGAGCGTCCAGGGACAATGGAACACTGAAGCTTTCTTT
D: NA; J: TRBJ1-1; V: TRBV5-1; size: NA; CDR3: CASSQGGAEAFF; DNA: TGCGCCAGCAGTCAGGGAGGGGCTGAAGCTTTCTTT
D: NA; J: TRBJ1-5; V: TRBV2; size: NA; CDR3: CASRVRDNQPQHF; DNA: TGTGCCAGCAGGGTCAGGGACAATCAGCCCCAGCATTTT
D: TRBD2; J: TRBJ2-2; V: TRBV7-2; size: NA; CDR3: CASSSPSGGVTYNTGELFF; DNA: TGTGCCAGCAGCTCCCCTAGCGGGGGGGTTACCTACAACACCGGGGAGCTGTTTTTT
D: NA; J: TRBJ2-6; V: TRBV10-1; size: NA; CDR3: CASRDLGIALESGANVLTF; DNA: TGCGCCAGCAGGGACTTAGGGATCGCTTTAGAATCTGGGGCCAACGTCCTGACTTTC
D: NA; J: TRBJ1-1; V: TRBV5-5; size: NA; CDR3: CASSGELGGTEAFF; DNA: TGTGCCAGCAGCGGTGAATTGGGGGGAACTGAAGCTTTCTTT
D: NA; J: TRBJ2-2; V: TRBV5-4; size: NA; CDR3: CASSLGGTGELFF; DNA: TGTGCCAGCAGCTTGGGGGGCACCGGGGAGCTGTTTTTT
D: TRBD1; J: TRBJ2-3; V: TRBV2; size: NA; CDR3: CASRQGARTDTQYF; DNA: TGTGCCAGCAGACAGGGGGCACGCACAGATACGCAGTATTTT
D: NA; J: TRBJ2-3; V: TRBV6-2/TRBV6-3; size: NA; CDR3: CASSYTGVRTDTQYF; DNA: TGTGCCAGCAGTTATACGGGGGTAAGGACAGATACGCAGTATTTT
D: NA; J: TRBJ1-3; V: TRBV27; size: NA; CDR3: CASKKWRGAAPGNTIYF; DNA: TGTGCCAGCAAAAAGTGGAGAGGGGCCGCCCCGGGAAACACCATATATTTT
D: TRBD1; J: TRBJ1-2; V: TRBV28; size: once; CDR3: CASSSTGSNYGYTF; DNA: TGTGCCAGCTCTTCGACAGGGTCTAACTATGGCTACACCTTC
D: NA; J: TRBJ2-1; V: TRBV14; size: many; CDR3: CASSQEGSYNEQFF; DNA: TGTGCCAGCAGCCAAGAAGGCAGTTACAATGAGCAGTTCTTC
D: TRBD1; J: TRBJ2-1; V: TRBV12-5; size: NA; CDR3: CASRDRLYNEQFF; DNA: TGTGCTAGCCGGGACAGGCTTTACAATGAGCAGTTCTTC
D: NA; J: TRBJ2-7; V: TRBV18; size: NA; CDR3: CASSAGQTYEQYF; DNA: TGTGCCAGCTCGGCGGGACAGACCTACGAGCAGTACTTC
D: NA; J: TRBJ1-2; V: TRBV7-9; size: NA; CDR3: CASSLGSSYGYTF; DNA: TGTGCCAGCAGCTTAGGATCGTCGTATGGCTACACCTTC